This TCR beta chain was observed in a study of cytomegalovirus exposure and HLA in healthy donors. Across the whole study: Genotyping showed roughly 83% of 398 donors falling in the Caucasian-associated ancestry cluster. Study-wide points: Differences between HLA loci emerged in a later analysis of TCR association rates, with DRB1 most and HLA-C fewest. The study designated roughly 150 TCR beta chains cytomegalovirus-associated.

About this clone itself: Its antigen is unidentified.

Vbeta (60) and Jbeta (13) primers were used in the PCR. Clones were sequenced by immunoSEQ multiplex PCR, and TCRdb holds only the in-frame ones, with some missing. The table has around 190,000 clones, 60% to 80% seen once; the top ten hold under 3%. This TCR was recovered from a woman in her thirties in good health and CMV-seronegative. Material for sequencing was PBMCs.

The CDR3 loop is CASSQGRQGGSYGYTF. The CDR3 DNA reads as TGCGCCAGCAGCCAAGGGCGGCAAGGGGGCAGCTATGGCTACACCTTC. The J gene is TRBJ1-2, the V gene TRBV4-1; 7 bases fit TRBD1. Germline V gene lookup returns CDR1 MGHRA and CDR2 YSYEKL. V was clipped by 1 base and J by 4 bases; unmatched bases: 9. The CDR3 spans 16 residues.